This TCR beta chain appears in the sequencing data of a study of beta chain features in type 1 diabetes (dated by TCRdb to 2017 to 2018). About the full investigation: No differences in mean age, gender distribution, total cell number or subset yield were found between patients and healthy donors. Across all samples, 90 million to 130 million sorted cells were examined, and cell number per subset correlated strongly with RNA yield. The study compared TCRB repertoires of sorted circulating CD4+ T cell subsets between recently diagnosed type 1 diabetes patients and matched healthy donors. Naive and central memory subsets were obtained from all 30 or so donors, but regulatory and stem cell-like memory subsets were isolated from only 8 patients and about eight healthy donors.

This clone was seen more than once but under ten times. Its antigen is unknown. Per-nucleotide qualities are absent, and no much larger clonotype sits a single base away. All of the isolated RNA was reverse transcribed with the High Capacity cDNA Reverse Transcription Kit, so expressed TCRB transcripts were sequenced. Deep immunoSEQ sequencing was performed on naive, central memory and regulatory T cell samples, with an average of about 3.57 million total reads per sample. Sorted cells were lysed in RLT buffer, and RNA was extracted using DNase-treated RNeasy Micro or Mini kits according to cell number. To prevent cross-contamination, every cell subset was processed on its own, while patient and healthy donor samples were processed together. The immunoSEQ multiplex PCR was used to amplify TCRB sequences from cDNA, generating 87-bp fragments that spanned the CDR3 region. Sequencing of the amplicons was performed on the Illumina HiSeq platform. In the original analysis: Synthetic template baselines were used to correct PCR bias computationally, reads within Hamming distance 2 were collapsed, and singletons that could not be merged were discarded. By aligning reads against IMGT, V, D and J genes, CDR3 length, and insertions or deletions at six rearrangement sites were assigned. Clonotype counts were normalized to sorted cell number within each subset before computing true diversity and Gini coefficients with the tcR R package. The overlap coefficient, calculated on TCRB nucleotide sequences, was used to quantify repertoire sharing. Out-of-frame TCRB sequences from naive cells were analyzed to stand in for the pre-selection repertoire. TCRdb re-hosts the immuneACCESS table, in-frame sequences only. Its copies lack some clones; in the studies checked, an unresolved V gene accounts for under half of them, and the cause for the rest is not known. The V and J calls and the clone size are those of that table, but D and trimming were determined from the DNA. The sample table holds under 250,000 clones, of which roughly an eighth were seen once. Clones ranked in the top ten supply more than 0.02% of the sample.

Beyond this particular receptor, the publication reports: Fewer insertions and more nucleotide deletions at VDJ recombination sites were observed in patients with type 1 diabetes, implying thymic rearrangement abnormalities. Because cDNA was sequenced instead of genomic DNA, highly expressing activated cells could be over-represented, though the groups showed no difference in activation or CD3 levels. Only small numbers of individuals were included in the HLA sub-analyses, which left unresolved whether HLA type had any influence on TCRB rearrangement. The naive, central memory and regulatory TCRB repertoires appeared to resemble one another more closely among patients than among healthy donors. A moderate but significant shortening of TCRB CDR3 length was observed in type 1 diabetes patients in all four CD4+ subsets. Shorter templates might have been favored by PCR, but patient and control samples were amplified and corrected together, so both groups would have been affected equally by any skew.

The CDR3 spans 15 residues, from the cysteine through the phenylalanine. The sequence is cut down to CDR3 DNA, 45 bases in frame from base 1. V sheds 4 bases and J sheds 0 bases, leaving 10 bases between their ends. Taken from the germline V gene (reference sequence), the CDR1 and CDR2 loops are SSHAT and FNYEAQ. A single peripheral blood draw of around 120 mL on average was collected from each donor into heparinised tubes. A BD FACSAria II and a panel including CD45RO, CCR7, CD25, CD127, CD95 and CD27 were used to sort naive, central memory, regulatory and stem cell-like memory CD4+ T cells. Purity was above 95% for every sorted population. PBMCs were isolated immediately by Lymphoprep density gradient centrifugation and stained directly without culture. To minimize batch effects, samples were stained and sorted in pairs, one healthy donor with one patient per experiment.

The V and J genes are TRBV7-7 and TRBJ2-1; D gene: possibly TRBD2, on 5 matching bases. The sequence was obtained from a woman in her thirties or forties in good health. The sequenced material came from naive CD4+ T cells from blood. Reading the label with the study, this specimen's cell subset or site is: true naive CD4+ T cells. For the CDR3, the sequence is CASSSDSSSYNEQFF. The bases read TGTGCCAGCAGCTCGGACTCGAGCTCCTACAATGAGCAGTTCTTC.